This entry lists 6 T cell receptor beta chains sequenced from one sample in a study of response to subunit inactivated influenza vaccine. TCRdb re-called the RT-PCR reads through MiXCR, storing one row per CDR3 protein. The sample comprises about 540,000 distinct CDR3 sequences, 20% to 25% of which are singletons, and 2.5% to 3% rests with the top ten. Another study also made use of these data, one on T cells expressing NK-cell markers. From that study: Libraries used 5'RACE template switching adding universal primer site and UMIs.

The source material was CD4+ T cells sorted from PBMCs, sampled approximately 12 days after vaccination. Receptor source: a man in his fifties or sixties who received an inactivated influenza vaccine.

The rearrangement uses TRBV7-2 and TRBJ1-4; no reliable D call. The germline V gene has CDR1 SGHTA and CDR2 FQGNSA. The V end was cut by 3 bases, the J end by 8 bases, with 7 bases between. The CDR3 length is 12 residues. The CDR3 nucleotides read TGTGCCAGCAGCTTCGGGAGGGAAAAACTGTTTTTT. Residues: CASSFGREKLFF.

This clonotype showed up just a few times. CDR3 nucleotide sequence: TGCAGTGCTAGAGCACGGATTCCTGGAAACACCATATATTTT. Its translation is CSARARIPGNTIYF. The chain has TRBV20-1 and TRBJ1-3, with D unclear. The germline V gene has CDR1 DFQATT and CDR2 SNEGSKA (reference sequence). V shed 1 base and J shed 2 bases, with 9 bases lying between them. The CDR3 is made up of 14 amino acids.

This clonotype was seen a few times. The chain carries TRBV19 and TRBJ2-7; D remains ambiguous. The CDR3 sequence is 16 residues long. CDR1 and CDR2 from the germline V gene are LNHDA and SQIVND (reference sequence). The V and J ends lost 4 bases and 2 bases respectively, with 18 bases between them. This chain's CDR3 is CASSNRWTRGPYEQYF. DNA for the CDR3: TGTGCCAGTAGTAACCGATGGACCCGCGGACCCTACGAGCAGTACTTC.

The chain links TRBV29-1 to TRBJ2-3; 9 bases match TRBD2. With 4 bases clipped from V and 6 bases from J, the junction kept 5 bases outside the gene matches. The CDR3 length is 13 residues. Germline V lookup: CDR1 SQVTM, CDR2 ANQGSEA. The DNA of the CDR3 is TGCAGCGTTGTAGCGGGGGCCCCTGATACGCAGTATTTT. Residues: CSVVAGAPDTQYF.

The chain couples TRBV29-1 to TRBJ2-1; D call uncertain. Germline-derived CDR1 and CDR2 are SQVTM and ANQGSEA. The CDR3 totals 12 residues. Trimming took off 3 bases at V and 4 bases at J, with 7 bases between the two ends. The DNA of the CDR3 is TGCAGCGTTGAGGTGGAATACAATGAGCAGTTCTTC. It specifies CSVEVEYNEQFF.

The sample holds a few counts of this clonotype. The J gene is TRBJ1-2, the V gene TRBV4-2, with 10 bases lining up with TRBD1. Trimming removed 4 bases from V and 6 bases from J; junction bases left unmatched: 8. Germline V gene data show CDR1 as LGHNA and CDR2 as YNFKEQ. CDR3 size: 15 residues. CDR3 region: CASSLETGGYHGYTF. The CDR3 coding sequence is TGTGCCAGCAGCCTCGAGACAGGGGGCTATCATGGCTACACCTTC.